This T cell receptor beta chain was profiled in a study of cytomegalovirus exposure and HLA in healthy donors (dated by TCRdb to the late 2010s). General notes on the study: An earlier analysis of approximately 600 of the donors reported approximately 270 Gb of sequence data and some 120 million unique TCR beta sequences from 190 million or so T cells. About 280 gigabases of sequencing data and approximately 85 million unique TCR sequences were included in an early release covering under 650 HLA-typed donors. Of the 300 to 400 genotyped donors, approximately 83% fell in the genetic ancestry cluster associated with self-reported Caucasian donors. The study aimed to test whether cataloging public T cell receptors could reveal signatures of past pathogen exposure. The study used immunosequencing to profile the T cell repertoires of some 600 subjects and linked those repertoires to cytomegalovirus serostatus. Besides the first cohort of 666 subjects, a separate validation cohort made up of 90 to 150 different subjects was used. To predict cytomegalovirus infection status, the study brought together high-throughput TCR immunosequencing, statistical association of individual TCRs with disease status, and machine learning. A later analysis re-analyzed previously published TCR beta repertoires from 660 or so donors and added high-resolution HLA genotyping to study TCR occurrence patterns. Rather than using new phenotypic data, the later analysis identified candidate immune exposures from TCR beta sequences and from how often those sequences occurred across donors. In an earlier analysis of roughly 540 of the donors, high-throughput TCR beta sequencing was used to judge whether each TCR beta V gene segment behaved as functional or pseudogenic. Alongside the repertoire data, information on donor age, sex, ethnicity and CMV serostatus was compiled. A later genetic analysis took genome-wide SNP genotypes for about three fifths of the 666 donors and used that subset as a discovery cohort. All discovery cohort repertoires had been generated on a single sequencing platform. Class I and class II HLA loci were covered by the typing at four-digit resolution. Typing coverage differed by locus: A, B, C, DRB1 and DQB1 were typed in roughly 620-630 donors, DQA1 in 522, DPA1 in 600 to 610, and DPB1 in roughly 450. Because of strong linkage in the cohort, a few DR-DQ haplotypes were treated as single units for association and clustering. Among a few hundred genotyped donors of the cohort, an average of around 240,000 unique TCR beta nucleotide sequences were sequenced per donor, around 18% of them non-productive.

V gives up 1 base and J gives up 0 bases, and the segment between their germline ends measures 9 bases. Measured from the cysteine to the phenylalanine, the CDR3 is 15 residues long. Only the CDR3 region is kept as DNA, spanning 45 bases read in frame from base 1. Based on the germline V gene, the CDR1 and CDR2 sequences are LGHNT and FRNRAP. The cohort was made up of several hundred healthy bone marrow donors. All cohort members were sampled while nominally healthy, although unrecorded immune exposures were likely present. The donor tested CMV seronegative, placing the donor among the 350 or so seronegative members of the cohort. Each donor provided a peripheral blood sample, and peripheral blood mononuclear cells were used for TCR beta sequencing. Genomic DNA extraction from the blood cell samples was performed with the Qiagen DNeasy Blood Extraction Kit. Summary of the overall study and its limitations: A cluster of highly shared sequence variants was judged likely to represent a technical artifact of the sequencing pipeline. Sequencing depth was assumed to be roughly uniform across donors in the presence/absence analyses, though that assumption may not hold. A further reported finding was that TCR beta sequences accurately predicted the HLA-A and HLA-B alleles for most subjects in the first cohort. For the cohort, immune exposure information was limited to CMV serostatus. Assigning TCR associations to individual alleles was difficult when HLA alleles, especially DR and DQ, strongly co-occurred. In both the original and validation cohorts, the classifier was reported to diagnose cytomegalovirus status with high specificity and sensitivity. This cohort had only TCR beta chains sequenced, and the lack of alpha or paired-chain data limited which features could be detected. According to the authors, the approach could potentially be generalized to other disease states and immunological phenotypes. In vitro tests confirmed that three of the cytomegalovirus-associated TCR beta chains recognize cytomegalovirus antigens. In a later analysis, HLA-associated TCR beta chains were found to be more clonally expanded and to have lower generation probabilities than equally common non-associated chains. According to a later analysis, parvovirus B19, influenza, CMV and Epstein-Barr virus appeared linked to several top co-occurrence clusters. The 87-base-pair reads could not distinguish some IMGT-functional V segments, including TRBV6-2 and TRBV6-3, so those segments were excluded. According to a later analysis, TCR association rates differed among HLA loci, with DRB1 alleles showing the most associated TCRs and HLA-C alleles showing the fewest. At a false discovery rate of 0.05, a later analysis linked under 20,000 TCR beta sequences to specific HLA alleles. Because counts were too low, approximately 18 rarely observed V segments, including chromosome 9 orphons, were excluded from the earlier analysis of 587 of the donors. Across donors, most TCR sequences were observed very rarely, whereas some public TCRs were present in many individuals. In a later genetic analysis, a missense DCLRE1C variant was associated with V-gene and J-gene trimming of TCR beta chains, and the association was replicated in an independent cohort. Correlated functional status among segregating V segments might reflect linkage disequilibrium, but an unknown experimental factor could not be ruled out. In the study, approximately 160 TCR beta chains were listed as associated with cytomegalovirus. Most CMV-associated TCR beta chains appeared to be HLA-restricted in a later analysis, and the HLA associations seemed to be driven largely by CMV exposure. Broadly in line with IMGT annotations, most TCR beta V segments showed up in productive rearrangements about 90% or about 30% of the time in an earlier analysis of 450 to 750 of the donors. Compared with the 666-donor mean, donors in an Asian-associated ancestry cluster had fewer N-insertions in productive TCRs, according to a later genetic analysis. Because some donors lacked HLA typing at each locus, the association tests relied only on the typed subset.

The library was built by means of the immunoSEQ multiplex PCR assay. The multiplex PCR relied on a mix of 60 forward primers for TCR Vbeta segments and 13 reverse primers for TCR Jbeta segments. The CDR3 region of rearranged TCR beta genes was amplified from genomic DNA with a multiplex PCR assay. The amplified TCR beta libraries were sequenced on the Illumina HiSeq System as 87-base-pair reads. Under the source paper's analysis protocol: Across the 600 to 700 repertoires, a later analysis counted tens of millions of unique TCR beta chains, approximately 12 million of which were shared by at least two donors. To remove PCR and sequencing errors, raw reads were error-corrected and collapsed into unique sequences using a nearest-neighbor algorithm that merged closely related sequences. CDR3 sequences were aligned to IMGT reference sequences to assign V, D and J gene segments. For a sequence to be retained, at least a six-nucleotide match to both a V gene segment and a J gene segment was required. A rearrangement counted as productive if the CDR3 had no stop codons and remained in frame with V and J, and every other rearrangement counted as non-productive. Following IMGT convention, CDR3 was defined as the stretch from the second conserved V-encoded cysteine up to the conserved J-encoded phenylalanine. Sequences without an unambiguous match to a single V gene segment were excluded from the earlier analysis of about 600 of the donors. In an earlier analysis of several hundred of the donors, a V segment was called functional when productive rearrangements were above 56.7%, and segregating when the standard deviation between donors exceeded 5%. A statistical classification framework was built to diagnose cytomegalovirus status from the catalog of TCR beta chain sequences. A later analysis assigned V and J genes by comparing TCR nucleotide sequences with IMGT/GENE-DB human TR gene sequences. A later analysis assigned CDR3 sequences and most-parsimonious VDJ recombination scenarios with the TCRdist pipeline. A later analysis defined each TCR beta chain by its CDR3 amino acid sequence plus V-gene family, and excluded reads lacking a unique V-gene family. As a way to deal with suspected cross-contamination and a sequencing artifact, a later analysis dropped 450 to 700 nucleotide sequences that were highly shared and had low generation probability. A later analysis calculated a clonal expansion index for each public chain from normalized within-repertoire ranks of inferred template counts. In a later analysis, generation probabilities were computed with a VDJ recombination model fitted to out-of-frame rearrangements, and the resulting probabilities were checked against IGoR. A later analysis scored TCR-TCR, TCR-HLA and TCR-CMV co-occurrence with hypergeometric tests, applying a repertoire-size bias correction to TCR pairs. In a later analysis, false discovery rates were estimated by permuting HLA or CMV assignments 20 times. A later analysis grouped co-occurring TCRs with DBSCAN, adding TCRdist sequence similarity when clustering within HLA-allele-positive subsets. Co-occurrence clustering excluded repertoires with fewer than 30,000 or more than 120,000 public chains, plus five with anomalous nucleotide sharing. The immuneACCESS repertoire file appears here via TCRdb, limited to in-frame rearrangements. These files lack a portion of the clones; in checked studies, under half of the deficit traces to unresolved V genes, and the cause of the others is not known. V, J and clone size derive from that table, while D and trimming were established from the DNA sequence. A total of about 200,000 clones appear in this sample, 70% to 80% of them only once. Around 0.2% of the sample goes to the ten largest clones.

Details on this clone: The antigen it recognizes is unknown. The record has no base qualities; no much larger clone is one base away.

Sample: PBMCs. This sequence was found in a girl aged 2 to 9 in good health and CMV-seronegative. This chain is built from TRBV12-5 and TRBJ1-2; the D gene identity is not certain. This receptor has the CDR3 CASGLAGLTNYGYTF. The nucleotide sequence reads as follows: TGTGCTAGTGGTTTGGCAGGTCTAACTAACTATGGCTACACCTTC.